Each of the 27 T cell receptor beta chains below was sequenced from the same sample in a study of regulatory T cells in long-lasting Graves disease. Arm-PCR of CDR3 regions and iRepertoire HTBI primers were used to build TCR beta libraries. TCRdb reprocessed the multiplex PCR reads with MiXCR, giving one entry per CDR3 protein. The sample includes about 340,000 distinct CDR3 sequences, roughly a fifth of them seen just once. Time point meaning: persistent/refractory GD, antithyroid drugs over 5 years with positive TRAb. RNA isolated from PBMCs was used to make the TCR library. The source was peripheral blood mononuclear cells (PBMCs), collected when the disease was refractory, from a patient treated with antithyroid drugs. Source of these receptors: a female donor with Graves disease.

The chain joins TRBV13 to TRBJ2-7, with 7 bases identical to TRBD2. V lost 2 bases and J lost 4; bases outside the gene matches: 5. The V gene's germline CDR1 is PRHDT and CDR2 FYEKMQ (reference sequence). The CDR3 totals 14 residues. CDR3 coding DNA: TGTGCCAGCAGCTTACAGACTAGCTCTTACGAGCAGTACTTC. Translation gives CASSLQTSSYEQYF.

The gene calls are TRBV9 and TRBJ1-4, with D possibly TRBD1 on 5 matching bases. Per the germline V gene, CDR1 is SGDLS and CDR2 is YYNGEE. V lost 0 bases and J 8 bases, leaving 23 bases between the germline ends. This CDR3 has 18 amino acids. In nucleotides, the CDR3 is TGTGCCAGCAGCGTAGGTAGGCAGGGACCGTCTAAAAGGGAAAAACTGTTTTTT. Encoded protein: CASSVGRQGPSKREKLFF.

This chain uses TRBV15 with TRBJ2-7; TRBD2 matches 13 bases. This CDR3 contains 16 residues. Germline V CDR1 and CDR2: LNHNV, YYDKDF (reference sequence). J gave up 5 bases and V 1 base, and 5 bases lay outside the gene matches. The CDR3 DNA follows: TGTGCCACCAGCAGAGGGACTAGCGGGAGCTTCCACGAGCAGTACTTC. Amino acid sequence: CATSRGTSGSFHEQYF.

Ten or more counts support this clonotype. The gene calls are TRBV28 and TRBJ1-5, with D tentatively TRBD1 (5 bases). Trimming took off 1 base at V and 5 bases at J, with 18 bases between the two ends. Germline V gene data show CDR1 as MDHEN and CDR2 as SYDVKM. The CDR3 length is 17 residues. The DNA for the CDR3 is TGTGCCAGCAGTTTATACGGGGGGAGGGCCGAGGATCAGCCCCAGCATTTT. It is translated as CASSLYGGRAEDQPQHF.

This clonotype has only a few counts. A clone one base away is much larger, so this may be a read error. Lacking the conserved final phenylalanine or tryptophan, this CDR3 likely reflects a read error. The chain links TRBV6-1 to TRBJ1-1; 9 positions match TRBD1. Per germline, CDR1 MNHNS and CDR2 SASEGT. V dropped 7 bases and J dropped 1; count of bases not matched to a gene: 4. The CDR3 covers 14 residues. The CDR3 DNA is TGTGCCAGCAAGGACAGGGGAAGGAACACTGAAGCTTTCCTT. Encoded protein: CASKDRGRNTEAFL.

V is TRBV6-5 and J is TRBJ2-7; either TRBD1 or TRBD2 may supply D (5 bases each). V shed 0 bases and J shed 5 bases, with 17 bases lying between them. CDR3 length equals 16 residues. Per the germline V gene, CDR1 is MNHEY and CDR2 is SVGAGI. The CDR3 loop reads CASSYSISRVGHEQYF. Written as DNA, the CDR3 is TGTGCCAGCAGTTACTCGATTTCCAGGGTGGGACACGAGCAGTACTTC.

The rearrangement joins TRBV20-1 to TRBJ2-7; D might be TRBD2 (7 bases). The V end lost 4 bases, the J end lost 0 bases, and 13 bases lay between the germline ends. The CDR3 is 14 residues long. CDR1 is DFQATT, CDR2 SNEGSKA, per germline (reference sequence). In nucleotides, the CDR3 is TGCAGTGCTACGGGGGGCGGGAACTCCTACGAGCAGTACTTC. Protein sequence: CSATGGGNSYEQYF.

Details on this clonotype: A read error may produce the germline difference seen at one junction end. The chain is built from TRBV7-9 and TRBJ2-7; either TRBD1 or TRBD2 may fit D (5 bases each). Per germline, CDR1 SEHNR and CDR2 FQNEAQ (reference sequence). This CDR3 spans 16 amino acids. DNA of the CDR3: TGTGCCAGCAGATTAGCGAGCCAGGGATCCCTCTACGAGCAGTACTTC. Its translation: CASRLASQGSLYEQYF.

This clonotype appeared a few times. J is TRBJ1-5 and V is TRBV27; tentatively, D is TRBD1 (6 bases). The CDR3 consists of 13 residues. The V end lost 0 bases, the J end lost 10 bases, and 10 bases lay between the germline ends. Germline CDR1 and CDR2: MNHEY and SMNVEV (reference sequence). CDR3: CASSLSRGHPQHF. CDR3 DNA sequence: TGTGCCAGCAGTTTATCTCGGGGGCACCCCCAGCATTTT.

This clonotype was observed many times. The CDR3 nucleotides read TGTGCCAGCAGCCCGTTGGGTGGAAACACCATATATTTT. This sequence encodes CASSPLGGNTIYF. This chain links TRBV3-1 with TRBJ1-3; the D is unclear. Germline V gene sequence: CDR1 LGHDT, CDR2 YNNKEL (reference sequence). The CDR3 totals 13 residues. Trimming took off 4 bases at V and 3 bases at J, with 7 bases between the two ends.

This clonotype was counted ten times or more. The rearrangement uses TRBV24-1 and TRBJ1-5; possibly TRBD1 for D (5 bases). The V gene lost 9 bases and the J gene lost 0 bases, with 8 bases spanning the gap. The CDR3 is 13 residues long. Germline-derived CDR1 and CDR2 are KGHDR and SFDVKD. The CDR3 here is CATGGYSNQPQHF. The CDR3 nucleotides read TGTGCCACCGGGGGTTATAGCAATCAGCCCCAGCATTTT.

This clonotype was detected a few times. The rearrangement links TRBV2 to TRBJ2-1, with 13 bases identical to TRBD2. The CDR3 length is 16 residues. With 5 bases clipped from V and 6 bases from J, the junction kept 7 bases outside the gene matches. Germline CDR1 reads SNHLY; CDR2 reads FYNNEI. The CDR3 loop reads CASSTPGLAGSNEQFF. As DNA, the CDR3 is TGTGCCAGCAGTACCCCGGGACTAGCGGGAAGCAATGAGCAGTTCTTC.

This clonotype was recorded only once. DNA for the CDR3: TGCGCCAGCAGCCAAGACCAAGCCAAAAACATTCAGTACTTC. Translated: CASSQDQAKNIQYF. This chain links TRBV4-1 with TRBJ2-4; D ambiguous. Germline CDR1 MGHRA, CDR2 YSYEKL. The CDR3 spans 14 residues. Between the trimmed V and J ends, which lost 0 bases and 0 bases, there was a span of 3 bases.

This clonotype was found many times. The CDR3 DNA reads as TGTGCCAGCTCACCACCGGGAGGGGCTAAGAACACTGAAGCTTTCTTT. Translated: CASSPPGGAKNTEAFF. V is TRBV18 and J is TRBJ1-1, with D possibly being TRBD1 (5 bases). Germline loops: CDR1 KGHSH, CDR2 LQKENI. The CDR3 extends over 16 amino acids. The V and J ends lost 0 bases and 1 base respectively, with 12 bases between them.

In regard to this clonotype: This may come from a read error, since a much larger clone is one base off. The chain recombines TRBV28 with TRBJ2-2, with 10 bases lining up with TRBD1. V gave up 7 bases and J gave up 1 base; unmatched junction bases: 12. The germline V gene encodes CDR1 MDHEN and CDR2 SYDVKM. This CDR3 region has 18 residues. The CDR3: CASNFPRGTGVNTGELFF. CDR3 coding DNA: TGTGCCAGCAATTTTCCCCGCGGGACAGGGGTGAACACCGGGGAGCTGTTTTTT. Based on the CDR3 plus reference TRBV28 and TRBJ2-2, the full variable domain is DVKVTQSSRYLVKRTGEKVFLECVQDMDHENMFWYRQDPGLGLRLIYFSYDVKMKEKGDIPEGYSVSREKKERFSLILESASTNQTSMYLCASNFPRGTGVNTGELFFGEGSRLTVL.

The table lists this clonotype with many counts. V gene TRBV7-9 combines with J gene TRBJ2-5, with 7 bases aligning to TRBD2. The V and J ends lost 2 bases and 1 base, in that order; junction bases with no gene match: 4. CDR1 SEHNR and CDR2 FQNEAQ come from the germline V gene (reference sequence). CDR3 length: 15 amino acids. This chain's CDR3 is CASSLPAGLQETQYF. In DNA, the CDR3 is TGTGCCAGCAGCTTACCAGCGGGGCTCCAAGAGACCCAGTACTTC.

This rearrangement joins TRBV11-2 to TRBJ1-5; D unclear. CDR1 SGHAT and CDR2 FQNNGV come from the germline V gene. The CDR3 contains 13 residues. Trimming stripped 1 base from V and 4 bases from J, with 5 bases between. The DNA for the CDR3 is TGTGCCAGCAGCTTAGTAAGAAATCAGCCCCAGCATTTT. It is translated as CASSLVRNQPQHF. Variable domain in full (rest from reference TRBV11-2 and TRBJ1-5): EAGVAQSPRYKIIEKRQSVAFWCNPISGHATLYWYQQILGQGPKLLIQFQNNGVVDDSQLPKDRFSAERLKGVDSTLKIQPAKLEDSAVYLCASSLVRNQPQHFGDGTRLSIL.

CDR3 residues: CASSYRGANGELFF. The CDR3 bases are TGTGCCAGCAGTTACCGGGGGGCGAACGGGGAGCTGTTTTTT. The chain uses TRBV6-2 or TRBV6-3 and TRBJ2-2, with D perhaps matching TRBD2 (7 bases). Germline CDR1 is MNHEY and CDR2 is SVGEGT. The CDR3 has 14 amino acids. V lost 2 bases to trimming and J lost 7 bases, with 11 bases between them.

This clonotype appeared a single time. A far larger clone is a single base away, which makes a read error likely. The gene calls are TRBV27 and TRBJ2-7, with TRBD1 matching over 11 bases. With V trimmed by 5 bases and J by 3 bases, 6 bases remained unmatched. The CDR3 spans 15 residues. Germline CDR1 reads MNHEY; CDR2 reads SMNVEV (reference sequence). The CDR3 bases are TGTGCCAGCAGTGAGCCCGGGACAGGGGGCTACGAGCAGTACTTC. Translated: CASSEPGTGGYEQYF.

The chain is built from TRBV30 and TRBJ1-5, with a tentative D call TRBD1 (6 bases). Germline CDR1 and CDR2: GTSNPN and SVGIG (reference sequence). This CDR3 is built from 15 residues. Between the trimmed V and J ends, which lost 1 base and 7 bases, there was a span of 17 bases. The CDR3 DNA reads TGTGCCTGGAGTGACGGGGTAGGGGGGGAACAGCCCCAGCATTTT. Translating gives CAWSDGVGGEQPQHF. The entire variable domain, with the rest obtained from reference TRBV30 and TRBJ1-5, is as follows: SQTIHQWPATLVQPVGSPLSLECTVEGTSNPNLYWYRQAAGRGLQLLFYSVGIGQISSEVPQNLSASRPQDRQFILSSKKLLLSDSGFYLCAWSDGVGGEQPQHFGDGTRLSIL.

The table lists this clonotype with many counts. The CDR3 bases are TGTGCCAGCAGTTCCATCCCCAGGGGCAGCTACGAGCAGTACTTC. Encoded protein: CASSSIPRGSYEQYF. The chain combines TRBV28 with TRBJ2-7; tentatively, D is TRBD1 (6 bases). Germline CDR1 and CDR2: MDHEN and SYDVKM. This CDR3 has 15 residues. The V end lost 4 bases, the J end lost 3 bases, and 16 bases lay between the germline ends.

This clonotype was observed at least ten times. The chain combines TRBV28 with TRBJ1-5; TRBD1 aligns across 7 bases. V was clipped by 7 bases and J by 4 bases; unmatched bases: 10. The germline gives CDR1 MDHEN, CDR2 SYDVKM. The CDR3 totals 15 residues. The CDR3: CASTRLRDRNQPQHF. CDR3 coding DNA: TGTGCCAGCACCCGTCTCCGGGACAGAAATCAGCCCCAGCATTTT.

This clonotype came up a few times. CDR3 nucleotides: TGTGCCAGCAGCCCCAACCGACAGGGGGCTTTCCCAGATACGCAGTATTTT. This encodes CASSPNRQGAFPDTQYF. The chain employs TRBV11-3 and TRBJ2-3; 10 nucleotides match TRBD1. Germline lookup yields CDR1 SGHNT and CDR2 YENEEA. The length of the CDR3 is 17 residues. Unmatched junction bases numbered 12, after V lost 5 bases and J lost 4 bases.

This clonotype occurred many times. This chain links TRBV30 with TRBJ2-5, with D hard to call. The CDR3 loop spans 13 amino acids. Trimming shortened V by 4 bases and J by 7 bases, and 16 bases separated the two germline ends. Germline loops: CDR1 GTSNPN, CDR2 SVGIG (reference sequence). The CDR3 nucleotides read TGTGCCTGGACATTGAGTACAACGGGGACCCAGTACTTC. Translating it yields CAWTLSTTGTQYF.

Concerning this clonotype: A much more abundant neighbour one base away suggests this may be a read error. This chain links TRBV6-2 or TRBV6-3 with TRBJ1-2; D gene uncertain. The V end lost 6 bases, the J end lost 0 bases, and 11 bases lay between the germline ends. The CDR3 is 14 amino acids. Germline V CDR1 and CDR2: MNHEY, SVGEGT. The chain's CDR3 is CASRRTEANYGYTF. CDR3 bases: TGTGCCAGCAGAAGGACGGAAGCTAACTATGGCTACACCTTC.

The chain uses TRBV3-1 and TRBJ2-1; D possibly corresponds to TRBD1 (5 bases). The germline V and J ends were trimmed by 1 base and 0 bases, with 13 bases remaining between them. Germline values: CDR1 LGHDT, CDR2 YNNKEL (reference sequence). CDR3 length: 17 residues. CDR3 DNA: TGTGCCAGCAGCCAAGCTGACAGCTTTAGCTCCTACAATGAGCAGTTCTTC. Residues: CASSQADSFSSYNEQFF.

This chain uses TRBV19 with TRBJ2-2, with 8 bases identical to TRBD1. Trimming cost V 1 base and J 0 bases; bases outside gene matches: 7. CDR1 and CDR2 (germline): LNHDA, SQIVND (reference sequence). This CDR3 is 18 amino acids long. CDR3 DNA: TGTGCCAGTAGTATAGTTGGCAGGGGGCATTCGAACACCGGGGAGCTGTTTTTT. The encoded protein is CASSIVGRGHSNTGELFF. Combining the CDR3 with reference TRBV19 and TRBJ2-2 gives the whole variable domain DGGITQSPKYLFRKEGQNVTLSCEQNLNHDAMYWYRQDPGQGLRLIYYSQIVNDFQKGDIAEGYSVSREKKESFPLTVTSAQKNPTAFYLCASSIVGRGHSNTGELFFGEGSRLTVL.